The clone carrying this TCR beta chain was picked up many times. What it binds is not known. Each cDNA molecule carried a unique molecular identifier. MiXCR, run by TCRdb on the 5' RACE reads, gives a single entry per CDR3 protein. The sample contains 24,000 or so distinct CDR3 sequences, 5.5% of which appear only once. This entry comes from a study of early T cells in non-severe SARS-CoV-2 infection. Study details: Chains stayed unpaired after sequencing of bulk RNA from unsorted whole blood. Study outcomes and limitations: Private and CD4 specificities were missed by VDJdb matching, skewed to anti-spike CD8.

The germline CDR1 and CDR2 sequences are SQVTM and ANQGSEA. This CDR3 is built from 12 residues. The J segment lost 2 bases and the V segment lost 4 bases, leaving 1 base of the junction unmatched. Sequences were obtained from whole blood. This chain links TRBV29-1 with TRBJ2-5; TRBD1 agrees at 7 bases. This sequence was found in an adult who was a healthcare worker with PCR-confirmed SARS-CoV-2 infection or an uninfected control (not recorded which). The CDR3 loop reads CSVVRGQETQYF. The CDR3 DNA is TGCAGCGTTGTCAGGGGGCAAGAGACCCAGTACTTC.